Sequencing of this T cell receptor beta chain was carried out in a study of OX40 agonist ivuxolimab in advanced cancers. Study overall: Treatment of patients was with ivuxolimab, an agonistic anti-OX40 (CD134) antibody.

Profiled with immunoSEQ multiplex PCR; TCRdb holds only in-frame clones, not every one. The sample records 50,000 to 75,000 clones, 82% being singletons. Germline V gene sequence: CDR1 SGHVS, CDR2 FNYEAQ. The CDR3 is 15 amino acids. Between the trimmed V and J ends, which lost 5 bases and 2 bases, there was a span of 14 bases. The rearrangement joins TRBV7-6 to TRBJ2-3; D call uncertain. The sequences come from CD4+ or CD8+ T cells sorted from blood, collected in a trial of the OX40 agonist ivuxolimab. This clonotype was obtained from an adult with an advanced solid tumor such as melanoma, head and neck, liver or kidney cancer. Here the CDR3 reads CASSPVGLITDTQYF. CDR3 DNA sequence: TGTGCCAGCAGCCCGGTAGGGCTGATCACAGATACGCAGTATTTT.